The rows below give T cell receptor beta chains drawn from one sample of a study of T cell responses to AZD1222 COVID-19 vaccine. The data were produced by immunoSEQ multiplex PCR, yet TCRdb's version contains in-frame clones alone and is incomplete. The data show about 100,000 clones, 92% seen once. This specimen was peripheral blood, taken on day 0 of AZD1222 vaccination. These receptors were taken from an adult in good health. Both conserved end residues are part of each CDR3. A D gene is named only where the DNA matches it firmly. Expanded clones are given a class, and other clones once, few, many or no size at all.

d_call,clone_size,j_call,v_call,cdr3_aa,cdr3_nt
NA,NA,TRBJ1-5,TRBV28,CASSLSVRSNQPQHF,TGTGCCAGCAGTTTATCAGTTCGCAGCAATCAGCCCCAGCATTTT
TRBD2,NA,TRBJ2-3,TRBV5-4,CASSPRSAAGGGDTQYF,TGTGCCAGCAGCCCCCGCTCGGCGGCGGGAGGGGGGGATACGCAGTATTTT
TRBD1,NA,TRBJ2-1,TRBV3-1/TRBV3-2,CASSQGQGMSTQFF,TGTGCCAGCAGCCAAGGACAGGGAATGAGCACCCAGTTCTTC
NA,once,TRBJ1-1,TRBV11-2,CASSFSRPRNTEAFF,TGTGCCAGCAGCTTCTCGAGGCCGCGGAACACTGAAGCTTTCTTT
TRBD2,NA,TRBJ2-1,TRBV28,CASIGLAGSVGNEQFF,TGTGCCAGCATTGGACTAGCGGGATCGGTGGGCAATGAGCAGTTCTTC
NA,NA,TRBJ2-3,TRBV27,CASSLYQRLTDTQYF,TGTGCCAGCAGTTTGTATCAGAGATTAACAGATACGCAGTATTTT
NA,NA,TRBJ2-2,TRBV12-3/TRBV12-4,CASSLTVTGELFF,TGTGCCAGCAGTTTAACGGTCACCGGGGAGCTGTTTTTT
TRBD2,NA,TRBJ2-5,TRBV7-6,CASSLGTSGWETQYF,TGTGCCAGCAGCTTAGGGACTAGCGGGTGGGAGACCCAGTACTTC
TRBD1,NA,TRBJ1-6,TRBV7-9,CASSNMTGVGSPLHF,TGTGCCAGCAGCAACATGACAGGGGTTGGTTCACCCCTCCACTTT
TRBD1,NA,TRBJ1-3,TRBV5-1,CASSPGQGIAGNTIYF,TGCGCCAGCAGCCCTGGACAGGGTATTGCTGGAAACACCATATATTTT
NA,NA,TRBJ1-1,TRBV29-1,CSVDFVIPNTEAFF,TGCAGCGTTGATTTTGTGATACCGAACACTGAAGCTTTCTTT
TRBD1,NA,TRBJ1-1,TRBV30,CAWSEGQGLAEAFF,TGTGCCTGGAGTGAGGGACAGGGTTTAGCTGAAGCTTTCTTT
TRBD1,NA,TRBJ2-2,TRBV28,CASSPTPPRGRNTGELFF,TGTGCCAGCAGCCCCACCCCACCCAGGGGGCGAAACACCGGGGAGCTGTTTTTT
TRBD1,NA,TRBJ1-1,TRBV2,CASSMETGSLSTEAFF,TGTGCCAGCAGTATGGAGACAGGGTCTCTGAGCACTGAAGCTTTCTTT
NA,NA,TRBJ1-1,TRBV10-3,CATMVGYNTEAFF,TGTGCCACCATGGTTGGGTATAACACTGAAGCTTTCTTT
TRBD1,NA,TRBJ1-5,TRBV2,CASSGDREDQPQHF,TGTGCCAGCAGTGGGGACAGGGAAGATCAGCCCCAGCATTTT
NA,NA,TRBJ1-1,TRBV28,CASSFRVGAEAFF,TGTGCCAGCAGTTTTCGGGTTGGAGCTGAAGCTTTCTTT
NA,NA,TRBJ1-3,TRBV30,CAWSPTFGGSTGNTIYF,TGTGCCTGGAGTCCTACCTTTGGGGGCTCGACGGGAAACACCATATATTTT
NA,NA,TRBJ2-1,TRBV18,CASSPPAGAYNEQFF,TGTGCCAGCTCACCACCGGCAGGCGCCTACAATGAGCAGTTCTTC
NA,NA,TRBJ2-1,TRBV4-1,CASSQYRAGDEQFF,TGCGCCAGCAGCCAATACAGGGCCGGGGATGAGCAGTTCTTC
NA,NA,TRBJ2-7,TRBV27,CASCRTVGGYEQYF,TGTGCCAGCTGTCGGACAGTGGGCGGCTACGAGCAGTACTTC
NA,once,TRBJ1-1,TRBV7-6,CASSLGPGGQNTEAFF,TGTGCCAGCAGCTTAGGACCGGGAGGACAAAACACTGAAGCTTTCTTT
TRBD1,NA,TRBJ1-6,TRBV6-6,CASSYAGGSAPLHF,TGTGCCAGCAGTTATGCAGGGGGCAGCGCACCCCTCCACTTT
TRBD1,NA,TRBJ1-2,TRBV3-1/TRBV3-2,CASSQDNQGANGYTF,TGTGCCAGCAGCCAAGATAACCAGGGGGCGAATGGCTACACCTTC
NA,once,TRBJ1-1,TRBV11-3,CASSFGVSGTEAFF,TGTGCCAGCAGCTTCGGGGTTTCAGGGACCGAAGCTTTCTTT
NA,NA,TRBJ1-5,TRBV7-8,CASSWGWTLDSNQPQHF,TGTGCCAGCAGCTGGGGGTGGACTCTTGATAGCAATCAGCCCCAGCATTTT
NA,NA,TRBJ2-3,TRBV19,CASSTGVIRTDTQYF,TGTGCCAGTAGTACCGGGGTAATACGCACAGATACGCAGTATTTT
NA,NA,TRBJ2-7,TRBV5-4,CASSLSPSYEQYF,TGTGCCAGCAGCCTAAGCCCATCCTACGAGCAGTACTTC
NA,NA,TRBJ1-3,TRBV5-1,CASSLQGPGAGNTIYF,TGCGCCAGCAGCTTGCAAGGTCCTGGGGCTGGAAACACCATATATTTT
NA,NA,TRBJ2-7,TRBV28,CASSLASAQAEGQYF,TGTGCCAGCAGTTTAGCTAGCGCACAGGCCGAAGGGCAGTACTTC
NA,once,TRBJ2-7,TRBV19,CASSWGSEQYF,TGTGCCAGTAGTTGGGGGAGCGAGCAGTACTTC
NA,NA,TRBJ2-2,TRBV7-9,CASSLSVGYTGELFF,TGTGCCAGCAGCTTAAGTGTCGGGTACACCGGGGAGCTGTTTTTT
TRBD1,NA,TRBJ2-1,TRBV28,CASRTRQGARSSYNEQFF,TGTGCCAGCAGGACTCGACAGGGGGCGCGAAGCTCCTACAATGAGCAGTTCTTC
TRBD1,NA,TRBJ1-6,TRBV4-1,CASSQETGGFPLHF,TGCGCCAGCAGCCAAGAGACAGGGGGCTTTCCCCTCCACTTT
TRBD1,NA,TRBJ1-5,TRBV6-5,CASRPARGQPQHF,TGTGCCAGCAGACCAGCCAGGGGGCAGCCCCAGCATTTT
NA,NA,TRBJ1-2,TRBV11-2,CASSLVTFGGYTF,TGTGCCAGCAGCTTAGTGACTTTCGGTGGCTACACCTTC
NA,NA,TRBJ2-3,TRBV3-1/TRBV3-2,CASSPPHGTDTQYF,TGTGCCAGCAGCCCCCCTCATGGGACAGATACGCAGTATTTT
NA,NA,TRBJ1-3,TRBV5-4,CASSLDRQSGNTIYF,TGTGCCAGCAGCTTGGACAGGCAGAGTGGAAACACCATATATTTT
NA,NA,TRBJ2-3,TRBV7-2,CASSLGGADTQYF,TGTGCCAGCAGCTTAGGTGGGGCAGATACGCAGTATTTT
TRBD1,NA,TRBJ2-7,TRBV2,CASELTGGYHEQYF,TGTGCCAGCGAACTGACAGGGGGCTACCACGAGCAGTACTTC
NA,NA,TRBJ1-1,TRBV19,CASSQGGGGTEAFF,TGTGCCAGTAGTCAAGGCGGGGGTGGCACTGAAGCTTTCTTT
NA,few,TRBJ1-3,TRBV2,CASNTQGAGNTIYF,TGTGCCAGCAATACACAGGGAGCTGGAAACACCATATATTTT
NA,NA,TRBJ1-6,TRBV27,CASSSGGSNSPLHF,TGTGCCAGCAGTTCGGGGGGTTCGAATTCACCCCTCCACTTT
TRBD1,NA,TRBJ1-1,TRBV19,CASRDRVSIPGDTEAFF,TGTGCCAGTAGGGACAGGGTCTCGATACCCGGGGACACTGAAGCTTTCTTT
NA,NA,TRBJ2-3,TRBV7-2,CASSLASEFSTDTQYF,TGTGCCAGCAGCTTAGCTAGCGAATTTAGCACAGATACGCAGTATTTT
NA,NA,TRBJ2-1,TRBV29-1,CSVMSAGFGTYNEQFF,TGCAGCGTTATGAGTGCGGGGTTTGGGACCTACAATGAGCAGTTCTTC
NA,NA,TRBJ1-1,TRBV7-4,CASSLAREGEKDTEAFF,TGTGCCAGCAGCTTAGCGCGGGAGGGGGAAAAGGACACTGAAGCTTTCTTT
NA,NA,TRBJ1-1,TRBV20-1,CSARMGSKTFF,TGCAGTGCTAGGATGGGTTCGAAAACTTTCTTT
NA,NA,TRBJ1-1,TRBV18,CASSRFSGEPNTEAFF,TGTGCCAGCTCACGCTTTTCTGGGGAGCCCAACACTGAAGCTTTCTTT
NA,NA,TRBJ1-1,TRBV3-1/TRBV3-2,CASSEGGRAFF,TGTGCCAGCAGCGAGGGTGGTCGGGCTTTCTTT
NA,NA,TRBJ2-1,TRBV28,CASSLNNEQFF,TGTGCCAGCAGTTTAAACAATGAGCAGTTCTTC
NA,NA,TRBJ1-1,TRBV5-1,CASSLERAGTEAFF,TGCGCCAGCAGCTTGGAAAGGGCGGGCACTGAAGCTTTCTTT
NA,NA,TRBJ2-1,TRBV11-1,CASSLRVGSYNEQFF,TGTGCCAGCAGCTTAAGGGTGGGATCGTACAATGAGCAGTTCTTC
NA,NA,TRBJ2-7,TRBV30,CAWSDQGPYEQYF,TGTGCCTGGAGTGACCAGGGGCCCTACGAGCAGTACTTC